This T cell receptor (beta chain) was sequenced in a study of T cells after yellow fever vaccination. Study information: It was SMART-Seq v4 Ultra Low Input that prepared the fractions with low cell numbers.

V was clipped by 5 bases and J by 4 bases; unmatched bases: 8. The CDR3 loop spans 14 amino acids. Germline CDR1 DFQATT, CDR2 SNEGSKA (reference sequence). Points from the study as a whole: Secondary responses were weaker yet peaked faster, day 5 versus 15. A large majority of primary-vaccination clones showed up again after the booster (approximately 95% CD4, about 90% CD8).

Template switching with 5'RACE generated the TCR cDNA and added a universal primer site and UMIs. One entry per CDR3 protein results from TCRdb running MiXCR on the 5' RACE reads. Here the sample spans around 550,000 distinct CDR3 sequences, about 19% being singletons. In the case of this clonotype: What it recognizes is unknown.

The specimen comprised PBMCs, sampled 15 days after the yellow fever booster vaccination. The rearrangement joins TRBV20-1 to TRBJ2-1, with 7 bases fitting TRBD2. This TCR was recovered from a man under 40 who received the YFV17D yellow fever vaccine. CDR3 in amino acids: CSAPAQREYNEQFF. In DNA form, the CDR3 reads TGCAGTGCTCCCGCGCAGCGGGAATACAATGAGCAGTTCTTC.